This T cell receptor beta chain appears in the sequencing data of a study of beta chain features in type 1 diabetes. Study details: Patients looked much like healthy donors when it came to age, gender and cell yields. Study-wide points: Within patients, naive, central memory and Treg TCRB repertoires seemed more similar than within healthy donors. All four CD4+ subsets of Type 1 diabetes patients contained TCRB CDR3s that were moderately but significantly shorter.

Every bit of the isolated RNA underwent reverse transcription, so sequencing read expressed TCRB transcripts. Here immunoSEQ multiplex PCR was the method, and the copy in TCRdb shows in-frame clones only, minus some. The table includes about 47,000 clones, 35% to 55% detected once. About this clone itself: Its antigen is not known.

This clonotype was sampled from a man under 40 with type 1 diabetes. Sequencing input: stem cell memory CD4+ T cells from blood.

In nucleotides, the CDR3 is TGCGCCAGCAGCTTGGGGGGACAAGGGAACACTGAAGCTTTCTTT. It yields the protein CASSLGGQGNTEAFF. This chain uses TRBV5-1 with TRBJ1-1; a possible D gene is TRBD1 (6 bases). CDR1 is SGHRS, CDR2 YFSETQ, per germline. The germline V and J ends were trimmed by 0 bases and 1 base, with 10 bases remaining between them. The CDR3 spans 15 residues.